This T cell receptor beta chain was documented in a study of blood T cell repertoires in COVID-19. Assay: immunoSEQ multiplex PCR; the TCRdb copy retains only in-frame clones and omits some. The sample has approximately 300,000 clones; more than 75% are singletons. CDR3 size: 15 residues. Trimming left V 3 bases short and J 0 bases short, with 10 bases between. Germline assignment: CDR1 SGHVS and CDR2 FNYEAQ. The sequenced sample was PBMCs or T cells enriched from blood (not recorded which). The chain carries TRBV7-6 and TRBJ2-3; D remains ambiguous. The receptor comes from a woman aged 18 to 35 who had recovered from COVID-19. The CDR3 DNA follows: TGTGCCAGCAGCTTGGTTGGCAGTAGCACAGATACGCAGTATTTT. Translated: CASSLVGSSTDTQYF. Combining the CDR3 with reference TRBV7-6 and TRBJ2-3 gives the whole variable domain GAGVSQSPRYKVTKRGQDVALRCDPISGHVSLYWYRQALGQGPEFLTYFNYEAQQDKSGLPNDRFSAERPEGSISTLTIQRTEQRDSAMYRCASSLVGSSTDTQYFGPGTRLTVL.